This TCR beta chain is from a study of shared clonotypes between healthy human individuals. V dropped 2 bases and J dropped 3 bases, with 17 bases sitting between them. Looked up from germline, CDR1 is SEHNR and CDR2 is FQNEAQ (reference sequence). The CDR3 spans 16 residues. The assay was immunoSEQ multiplex PCR, and TCRdb's table has in-frame clones only and misses some. The sample has 650,000 to 800,000 clones, 92% seen once; the top ten hold 24%. Notes on this clone: Its antigen is undetermined.

Notes on the study in general: Sequencing depth was predicted to influence how clonotypes are shared among donors. Generation probability values for non-shared clonotypes were lower than those for clonotypes shared by all four donors.

CD45RO-negative CD8 cells positively selected for CCR7 made up the naive population, which excluded terminally differentiated effector memory CD45RA+ cells. The donor population consisted of healthy HIV-negative adults with no recent acute infections or vaccinations. The V call is TRBV7-9, the J call TRBJ2-7; tentatively, D is TRBD2 (6 bases). This receptor was taken from a man between 25 and 39 years old in good health. Sequences were obtained from naive CD8+ T cells sorted from blood. The CDR3 DNA reads TGTGCCAGCAGCTTACAGGAGGGGCGCCCCTTCTACGAGCAGTACTTC. It yields the protein CASSLQEGRPFYEQYF.